The 18 T cell receptor beta chains in this list originate from one sample, sequenced in a study of blood T cell repertoires in COVID-19. Produced via immunoSEQ multiplex PCR; TCRdb's table is partial and in-frame only. The table lists about 130,000 clones, nearly 90% of them singletons. The sequencing sample was made of peripheral blood. The source is a woman aged 80 or over with acute or convalescent COVID-19.

The chain recombines TRBV18 with TRBJ2-2; D possibly corresponds to TRBD1 (6 bases). This CDR3 has 16 residues. V was trimmed by 3 bases and J by 5 bases, leaving 16 bases between them. Germline assignment: CDR1 KGHSH and CDR2 LQKENI. The CDR3 DNA reads as TGTGCCAGCTCACCGTCTACAGGGATTGAGACCGGGGAGCTGTTTTTT. Amino acid sequence: CASSPSTGIETGELFF.

The genes are TRBV6-1 and TRBJ1-2; D is unresolved. The V end was cut by 3 bases, the J end by 3 bases, with 14 bases between. CDR3 length: 15 residues. Germline V lookup: CDR1 MNHNS, CDR2 SASEGT. Here the CDR3 reads CASSDALVRHYGYTF. The CDR3 bases are TGTGCCAGCAGTGATGCCCTGGTCAGGCACTATGGCTACACCTTC.

The table lists this clone with a count of one. The V call is TRBV3-1 (or the pseudogene TRBV3-2), the J call TRBJ2-5; TRBD2 matches at 11 bases. CDR1 is LGHDT, CDR2 YNNKEL, per germline (reference sequence). V lost 5 bases to trimming and J lost 5 bases; unmatched junction nucleotides: 4. This CDR3 comprises 14 residues. The CDR3 nucleotides read TGTGCCAGCAGCAATAGCGGGGGGGCTGAGACCCAGTACTTC. As protein: CASSNSGGAETQYF.

The chain is built from TRBV4-1 and TRBJ1-3, with 9 bases lining up with TRBD1. V dropped 5 bases and J dropped 5; count of bases not matched to a gene: 22. CDR1 is MGHRA, CDR2 YSYEKL, per germline. The CDR3 loop spans 20 amino acids. The CDR3 bases are TGCGCCAGCAGCTCACAAGCATTATCTCTACAGGGGGCGGAGAGAAACACCATATATTTT. This sequence encodes CASSSQALSLQGAERNTIYF.

To note about this clone: Relative to the germline gene, one junction end is altered; a read error may explain this. The rearrangement uses TRBV2 and TRBJ1-2; TRBD1 might be the D (5 bases). The CDR3 contains 13 residues. Germline loops: CDR1 SNHLY, CDR2 FYNNEI. The CDR3: CASSEGRGSGYTF. CDR3 nucleotide sequence: TGTGCCAGCAGCGAAGGAAGGGGAAGTGGCTACACCTTC.

This sequence joins TRBV7-9 and TRBJ1-3; TRBD1 agrees at 9 bases. V lost 5 bases and J lost 1; bases outside the gene matches: 12. From germline, CDR1 is SEHNR and CDR2 FQNEAQ (reference sequence). CDR3 size: 18 residues. The CDR3 here is CASSRSAGTGSSGNTIYF. In nucleotides, the CDR3 is TGTGCCAGCAGCCGCTCGGCCGGGACAGGGAGTTCTGGAAACACCATATATTTT.

The rearrangement links TRBV4-1 to TRBJ1-3; D remains unclear. Germline CDR1 reads MGHRA; CDR2 reads YSYEKL. V was pared by 0 bases and J by 2 bases, with 11 bases between. CDR3 length: 16 residues. The CDR3: CASSQELVLPGNTIYF. For the CDR3, the DNA is TGCGCCAGCAGCCAAGAGTTAGTCCTGCCTGGAAACACCATATATTTT.

This clone appeared once. V and J are TRBV18 and TRBJ1-5, with TRBD1 identical over 7 bases. Germline CDR1 KGHSH, CDR2 LQKENI. The CDR3 covers 14 residues. With 6 bases clipped from V and 5 bases from J, the junction kept 7 bases outside the gene matches. CDR3 coding DNA: TGTGCCAGCTCCCGAGACAGGGTGGATCAGCCCCAGCATTTT. Protein product: CASSRDRVDQPQHF.

This clone was seen just once. The chain couples TRBV3-1 (or the pseudogene TRBV3-2) to TRBJ1-2; 10 nucleotides agree with TRBD1. Trimming removed 4 bases from V and 6 bases from J; junction bases left unmatched: 2. Germline assignment: CDR1 LGHDT and CDR2 YNNKEL (reference sequence). This CDR3 comprises 13 residues. DNA for the CDR3: TGTGCCAGCAGCCGGGGACAGGGGCATGGCTACACCTTC. Protein product: CASSRGQGHGYTF.

The V gene is TRBV27, the J gene TRBJ1-5; 10 nucleotides align to TRBD1. There are 15 residues in the CDR3. Losses at the gene ends were 4 bases for V and 6 bases for J; bases not matched to a gene: 6. Per germline, CDR1 MNHEY and CDR2 SMNVEV (reference sequence). The CDR3 region is CASSSPGTGVQPQHF. In DNA form, the CDR3 reads TGTGCCAGCAGTTCCCCCGGGACAGGGGTTCAGCCCCAGCATTTT.

The genes are TRBV28 and TRBJ2-7; D is possibly TRBD2 (5 bases). The V gene lost 8 bases and the J gene lost 3 bases, with 20 bases spanning the gap. This CDR3 has 15 residues. CDR1 is MDHEN, CDR2 SYDVKM, per germline. The CDR3 DNA reads TGTGCCAGCTTAGGCTGGCAGTCGGGGAACTACGAGCAGTACTTC. This codes for CASLGWQSGNYEQYF.

Only a few counts were recorded for this clone. The chain is built from TRBV7-8 and TRBJ1-2, with 9 bases fitting TRBD1. V lost 5 bases to trimming and J lost 3 bases; unmatched junction nucleotides: 7. The CDR3 extends over 15 amino acids. Germline CDR1 is SGHVS and CDR2 is FQNEAQ. The CDR3: CASSPGQGPHYGYTF. The DNA for the CDR3 is TGTGCCAGCAGCCCCGGACAGGGGCCCCACTATGGCTACACCTTC.

The gene calls are TRBV29-1 and TRBJ2-2; TRBD2 agrees at 13 bases. From germline, CDR1 is SQVTM and CDR2 ANQGSEA. V shed 7 bases, J shed 6 bases, and the junction held 8 bases outside the gene matches. The length of the CDR3 is 15 residues. The CDR3 is CSGALAGGPSGELFF. The DNA for the CDR3 is TGCAGCGGAGCACTAGCGGGAGGGCCCTCCGGGGAGCTGTTTTTT.

CDR3 region: CASSWDRVYGYTF. The CDR3 DNA reads as TGTGCCAGTAGTTGGGACAGGGTCTATGGCTACACCTTC. This chain links TRBV19 with TRBJ1-2; 9 bases are shared with TRBD1. This CDR3 has 13 residues. Germline V gene data show CDR1 as LNHDA and CDR2 as SQIVND (reference sequence). The V segment lost 5 bases and the J segment 4 bases; nucleotides outside the gene matches: 2.

The chain joins TRBV9 to TRBJ2-1, with 7 bases that match TRBD1. Looked up from germline, CDR1 is SGDLS and CDR2 is YYNGEE. This CDR3 comprises 13 residues. J was trimmed by 12 bases and V by 0 bases; bases with no gene match: 6. CDR3 region: CASSVEVTGVQFF. CDR3 nucleotide sequence: TGTGCCAGCAGCGTAGAGGTTACAGGGGTGCAGTTCTTC.

The genes are TRBV12-3 or TRBV12-4 and TRBJ1-2; no clear D gene. Trimming took off 6 bases at V and 8 bases at J, with 16 bases between the two ends. CDR3 size: 13 residues. This CDR3 reads CASRSGLREGYTF. The CDR3 region has the DNA TGTGCCAGCAGATCCGGGCTGCGGGAGGGCTACACCTTC.

This chain joins TRBV5-4 and TRBJ2-1; TRBD2 aligns across 13 bases. Germline CDR1 and CDR2: SGHNT and YYREEE (reference sequence). The CDR3 consists of 16 residues. V trimming: 2 bases; J trimming: 7 bases; junction bases outside the gene matches: 6. The CDR3 nucleotides are TGTGCCAGCAGCTTCTGGACTAGCGGGAGAGGAAATGAGCAGTTCTTC. Translated: CASSFWTSGRGNEQFF. Drawing the rest from reference TRBV5-4 and TRBJ2-1, the complete variable domain is ETGVTQSPTHLIKTRGQQVTLRCSSQSGHNTVSWYQQALGQGPQFIFQYYREEENGRGNFPPRFSGLQFPNYSSELNVNALELDDSALYLCASSFWTSGRGNEQFFGPGTRLTVL.

This chain joins TRBV9 and TRBJ1-2, with 10 nucleotides matching TRBD1. V was pared by 3 bases and J by 4 bases, with 3 bases of the junction left unmatched. CDR1 is SGDLS, CDR2 YYNGEE, per germline. The CDR3 is made up of 14 amino acids. The CDR3 bases are TGTGCCAGCAGCGCCTGGACAGGGGGCTATGGCTACACCTTC. It encodes CASSAWTGGYGYTF.